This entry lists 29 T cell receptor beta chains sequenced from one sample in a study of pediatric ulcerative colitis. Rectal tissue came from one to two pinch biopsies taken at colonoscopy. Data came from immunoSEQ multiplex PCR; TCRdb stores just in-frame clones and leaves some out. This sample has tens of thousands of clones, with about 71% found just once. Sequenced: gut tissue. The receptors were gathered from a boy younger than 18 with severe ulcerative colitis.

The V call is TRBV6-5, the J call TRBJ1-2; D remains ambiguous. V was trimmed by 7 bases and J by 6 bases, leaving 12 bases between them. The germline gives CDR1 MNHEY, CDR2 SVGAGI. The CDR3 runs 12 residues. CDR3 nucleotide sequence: TGTGCCAGCACATCAGTGCGAGATGGCTACACCTTC. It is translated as CASTSVRDGYTF.

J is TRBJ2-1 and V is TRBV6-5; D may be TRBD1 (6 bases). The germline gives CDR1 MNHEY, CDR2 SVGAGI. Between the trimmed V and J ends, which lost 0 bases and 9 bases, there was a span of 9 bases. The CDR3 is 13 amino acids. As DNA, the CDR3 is TGTGCCAGCAGTTACTCGAGGGGGACTGAGCAGTTCTTC. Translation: CASSYSRGTEQFF.

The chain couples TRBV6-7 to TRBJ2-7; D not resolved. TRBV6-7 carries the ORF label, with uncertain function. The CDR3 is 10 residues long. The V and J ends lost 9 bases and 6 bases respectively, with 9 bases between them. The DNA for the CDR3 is TGTGCCAGAGCCCTCAGCGAGCAGTACTTC. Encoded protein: CARALSEQYF.

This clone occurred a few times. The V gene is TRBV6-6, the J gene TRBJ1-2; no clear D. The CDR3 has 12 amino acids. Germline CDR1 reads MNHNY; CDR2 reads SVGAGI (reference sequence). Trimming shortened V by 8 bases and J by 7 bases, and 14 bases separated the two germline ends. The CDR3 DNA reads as TGTGCCAGCTACACAGTTTCAGGTGGCTACACCTTC. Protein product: CASYTVSGGYTF.

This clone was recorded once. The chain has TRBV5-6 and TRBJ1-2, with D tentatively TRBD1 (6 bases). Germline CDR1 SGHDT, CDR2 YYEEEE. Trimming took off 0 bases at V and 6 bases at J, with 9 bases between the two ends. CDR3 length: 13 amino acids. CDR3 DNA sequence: TGTGCCAGCAGCTTGGTAGGGGGTCATGGCTACACCTTC. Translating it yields CASSLVGGHGYTF.

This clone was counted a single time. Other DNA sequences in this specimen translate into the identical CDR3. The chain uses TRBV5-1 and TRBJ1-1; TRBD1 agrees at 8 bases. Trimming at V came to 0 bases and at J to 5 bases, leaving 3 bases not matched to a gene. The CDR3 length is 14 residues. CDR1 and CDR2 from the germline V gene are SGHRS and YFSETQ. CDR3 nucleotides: TGCGCCAGCAGCTTGGCAGGGGGCGGGACTGAAGCTTTCTTT. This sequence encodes CASSLAGGGTEAFF.

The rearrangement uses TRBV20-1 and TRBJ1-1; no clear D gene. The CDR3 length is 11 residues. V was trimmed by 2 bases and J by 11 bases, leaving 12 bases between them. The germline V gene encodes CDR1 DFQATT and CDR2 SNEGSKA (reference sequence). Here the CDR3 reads CSARTPPPAFF. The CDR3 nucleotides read TGCAGTGCTAGAACCCCTCCTCCGGCTTTCTTT.

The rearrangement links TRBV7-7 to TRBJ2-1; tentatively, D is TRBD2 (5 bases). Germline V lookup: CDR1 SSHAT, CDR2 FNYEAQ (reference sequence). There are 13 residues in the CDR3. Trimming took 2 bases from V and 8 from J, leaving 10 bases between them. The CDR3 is CASSLRGSHEQFF. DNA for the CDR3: TGTGCCAGCAGCTTAAGAGGGTCGCATGAGCAGTTCTTC.

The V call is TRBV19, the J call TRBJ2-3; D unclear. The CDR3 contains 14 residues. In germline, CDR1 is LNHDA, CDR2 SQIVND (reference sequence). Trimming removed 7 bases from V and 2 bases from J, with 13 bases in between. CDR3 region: CASMDMAATDTQYF. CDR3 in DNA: TGTGCCAGTATGGATATGGCAGCCACAGATACGCAGTATTTT.

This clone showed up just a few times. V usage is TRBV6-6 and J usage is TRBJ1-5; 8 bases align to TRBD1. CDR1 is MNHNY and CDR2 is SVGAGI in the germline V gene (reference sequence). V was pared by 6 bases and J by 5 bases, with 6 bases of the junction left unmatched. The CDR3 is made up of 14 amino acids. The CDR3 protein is CASREQGEYQPQHF. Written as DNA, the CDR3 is TGTGCCAGCAGAGAACAGGGGGAATATCAGCCCCAGCATTTT.

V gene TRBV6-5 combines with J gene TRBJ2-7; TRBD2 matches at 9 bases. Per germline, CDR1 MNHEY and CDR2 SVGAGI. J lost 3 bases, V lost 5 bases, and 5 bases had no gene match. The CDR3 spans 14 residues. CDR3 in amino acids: CASSRLAEIYEQYF. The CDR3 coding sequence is TGTGCCAGCAGTCGACTAGCGGAAATCTACGAGCAGTACTTC.

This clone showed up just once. CDR3 sequence reads: CAWSRMGTSYGYTF. CDR3 nucleotides: TGTGCCTGGAGCCGGATGGGCACTTCCTATGGCTACACCTTC. The chain uses TRBV30 and TRBJ1-2; D remains ambiguous. The CDR3 consists of 14 residues. Germline V gene lookup returns CDR1 GTSNPN and CDR2 SVGIG (reference sequence). The V end was cut by 3 bases, the J end by 4 bases, with 15 bases between. The whole variable domain, remainder taken from reference TRBV30 and TRBJ1-2, is SQTIHQWPATLVQPVGSPLSLECTVEGTSNPNLYWYRQAAGRGLQLLFYSVGIGQISSEVPQNLSASRPQDRQFILSSKKLLLSDSGFYLCAWSRMGTSYGYTFGSGTRLTVV.

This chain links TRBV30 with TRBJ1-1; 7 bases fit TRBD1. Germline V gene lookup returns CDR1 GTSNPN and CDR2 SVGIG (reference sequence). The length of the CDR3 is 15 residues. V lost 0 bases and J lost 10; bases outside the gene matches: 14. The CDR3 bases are TGTGCCTGGAGTGTATCAGGGGGGGAGTCGCTCGGAGCTTTCTTT. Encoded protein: CAWSVSGGESLGAFF.

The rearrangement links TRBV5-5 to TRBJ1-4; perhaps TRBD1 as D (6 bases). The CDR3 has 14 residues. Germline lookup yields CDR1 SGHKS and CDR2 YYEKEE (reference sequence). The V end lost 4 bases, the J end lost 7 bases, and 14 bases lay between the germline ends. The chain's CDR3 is CASSPGQRGEKLFF. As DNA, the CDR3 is TGTGCCAGCAGCCCCGGACAGCGGGGTGAAAAACTGTTTTTT.

As DNA, the CDR3 is TGTGCCAGCAGTATAGACAGGTCCTATCAGCCCCAGCATTTT. It translates to CASSIDRSYQPQHF. V is TRBV2 and J is TRBJ1-5; possibly TRBD1 for D (6 bases). V lost 5 bases and J lost 5, with 13 bases in between. Germline V gives CDR1 SNHLY, CDR2 FYNNEI. The length of the CDR3 is 14 residues.

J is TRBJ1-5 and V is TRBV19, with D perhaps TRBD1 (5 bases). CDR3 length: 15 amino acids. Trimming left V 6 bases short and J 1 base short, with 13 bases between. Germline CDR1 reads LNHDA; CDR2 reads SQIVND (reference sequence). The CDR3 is CASSDAYRSNQPQHF. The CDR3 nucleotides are TGTGCCAGTAGCGATGCCTACAGGAGCAATCAGCCCCAGCATTTT.

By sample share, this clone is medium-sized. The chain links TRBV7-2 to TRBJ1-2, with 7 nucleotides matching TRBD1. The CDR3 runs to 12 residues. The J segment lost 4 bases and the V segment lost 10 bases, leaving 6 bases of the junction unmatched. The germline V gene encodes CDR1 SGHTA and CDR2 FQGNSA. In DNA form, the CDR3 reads TGTGCCATTCCACAGGGGATCTATGGCTACACCTTC. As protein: CAIPQGIYGYTF.

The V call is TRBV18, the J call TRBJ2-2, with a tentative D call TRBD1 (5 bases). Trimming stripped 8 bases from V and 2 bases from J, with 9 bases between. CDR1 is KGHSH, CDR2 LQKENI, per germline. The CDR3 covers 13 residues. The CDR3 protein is CASTTVNTGELFF. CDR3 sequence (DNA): TGTGCCAGCACGACAGTTAACACCGGGGAGCTGTTTTTT.

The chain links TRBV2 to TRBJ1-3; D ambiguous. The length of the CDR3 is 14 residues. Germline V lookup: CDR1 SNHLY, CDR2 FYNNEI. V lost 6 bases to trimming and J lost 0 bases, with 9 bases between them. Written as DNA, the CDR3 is TGTGCCAGCAGGACACCGAGCTCTGGAAACACCATATATTTT. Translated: CASRTPSSGNTIYF. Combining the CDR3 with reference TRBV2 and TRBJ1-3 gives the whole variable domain EPEVTQTPSHQVTQMGQEVILRCVPISNHLYFYWYRQILGQKVEFLVSFYNNEISEKSEIFDDQFSVERPDGSNFTLKIRSTKLEDSAMYFCASRTPSSGNTIYFGEGSWLTVV.

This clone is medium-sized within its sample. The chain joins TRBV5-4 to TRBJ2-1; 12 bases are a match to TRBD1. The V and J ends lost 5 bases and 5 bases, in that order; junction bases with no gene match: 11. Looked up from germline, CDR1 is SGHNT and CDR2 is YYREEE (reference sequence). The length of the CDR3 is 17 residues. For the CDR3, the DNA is TGTGCCAGCAGTTCTGATGGGACAGGGGGCTTAAACAATGAGCAGTTCTTC. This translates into CASSSDGTGGLNNEQFF. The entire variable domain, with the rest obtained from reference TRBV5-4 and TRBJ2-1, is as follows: ETGVTQSPTHLIKTRGQQVTLRCSSQSGHNTVSWYQQALGQGPQFIFQYYREEENGRGNFPPRFSGLQFPNYSSELNVNALELDDSALYLCASSSDGTGGLNNEQFFGPGTRLTVL.

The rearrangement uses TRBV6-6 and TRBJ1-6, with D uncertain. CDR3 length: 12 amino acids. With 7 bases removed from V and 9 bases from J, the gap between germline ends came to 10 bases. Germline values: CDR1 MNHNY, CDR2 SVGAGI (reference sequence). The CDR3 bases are TGTGCCAGCAAGGAGCCGGGTTCACCCCTCCACTTT. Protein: CASKEPGSPLHF.

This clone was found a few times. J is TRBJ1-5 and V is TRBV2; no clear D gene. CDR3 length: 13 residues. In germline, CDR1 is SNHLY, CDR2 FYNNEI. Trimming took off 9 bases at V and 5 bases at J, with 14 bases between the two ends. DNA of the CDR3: TGTGCCAGTGCCTGGTCCGTCGATCAGCCCCAGCATTTT. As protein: CASAWSVDQPQHF.

In DNA, the CDR3 is TGCAGCGTAACTGCGGACAGGGAGAACTATGGCTACACCTTC. It yields the protein CSVTADRENYGYTF. The chain joins TRBV29-1 to TRBJ1-2; 8 positions match TRBD1. CDR3 length equals 14 residues. The germline V gene encodes CDR1 SQVTM and CDR2 ANQGSEA. Losses at the gene ends were 6 bases for V and 2 bases for J; bases not matched to a gene: 8.

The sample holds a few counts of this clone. CDR3 loop: CASSYSGGNQPQHF. For the CDR3, the DNA is TGTGCCAGCAGTTACTCCGGCGGAAATCAGCCCCAGCATTTT. This chain uses TRBV6-5 with TRBJ1-5; D gene uncertain. Germline loops: CDR1 MNHEY, CDR2 SVGAGI. V lost 0 bases, J lost 4 bases, and 7 bases lay in between. This CDR3 spans 14 amino acids.

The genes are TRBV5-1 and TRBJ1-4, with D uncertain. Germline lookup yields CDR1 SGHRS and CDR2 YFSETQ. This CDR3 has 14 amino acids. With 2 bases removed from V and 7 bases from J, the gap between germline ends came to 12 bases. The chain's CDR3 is CASSFGEWGEKLFF. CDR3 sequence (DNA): TGCGCCAGCAGCTTTGGGGAGTGGGGTGAAAAACTGTTTTTT.

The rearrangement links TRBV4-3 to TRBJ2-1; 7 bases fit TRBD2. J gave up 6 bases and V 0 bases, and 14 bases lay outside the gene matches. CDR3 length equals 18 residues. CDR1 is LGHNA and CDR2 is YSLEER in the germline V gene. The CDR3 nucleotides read TGCGCCAGCAGCCAAGAAAGTCTGGGAGTTAGCGGGTTCAATGAGCAGTTCTTC. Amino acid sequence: CASSQESLGVSGFNEQFF.

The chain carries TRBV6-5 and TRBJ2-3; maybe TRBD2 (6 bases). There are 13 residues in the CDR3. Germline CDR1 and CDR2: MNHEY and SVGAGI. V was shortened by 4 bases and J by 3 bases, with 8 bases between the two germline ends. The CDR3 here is CASSWGDTDTQYF. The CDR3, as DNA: TGTGCCAGCAGTTGGGGGGATACAGATACGCAGTATTTT.

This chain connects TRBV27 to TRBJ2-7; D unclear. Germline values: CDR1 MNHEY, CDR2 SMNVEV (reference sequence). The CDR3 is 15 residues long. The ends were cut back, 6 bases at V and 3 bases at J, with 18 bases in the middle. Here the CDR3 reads CASRVPQRPIYEQYF. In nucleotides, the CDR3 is TGTGCCAGCAGGGTACCGCAGCGCCCCATCTACGAGCAGTACTTC.

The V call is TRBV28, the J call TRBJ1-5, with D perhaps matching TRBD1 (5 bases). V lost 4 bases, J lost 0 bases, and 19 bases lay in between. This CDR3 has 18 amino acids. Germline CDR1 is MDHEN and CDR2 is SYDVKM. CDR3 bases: TGTGCCAGCAGTTCCCCCGGGGCCTCCGGGAATAGCAATCAGCCCCAGCATTTT. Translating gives CASSSPGASGNSNQPQHF.